A single sample gave rise to the 21 T cell receptor beta chains below, sequenced in a study of blood T cell repertoires in COVID-19. Clones were read by immunoSEQ multiplex PCR, and TCRdb kept only the in-frame ones, dropping some. In the table there are over 350,000 clones, roughly 90% of which are singletons. What was sequenced was PBMCs or T cells enriched from blood (not recorded which). These receptors were collected from a woman between 25 and 40 years old with acute COVID-19.

In its sample, this clone was seen once. The chain recombines TRBV28 with TRBJ1-6, with a possible D match to TRBD1 (5 bases). Germline-derived CDR1 and CDR2 are MDHEN and SYDVKM. Trimming took 2 bases from V and 9 from J, leaving 14 bases between them. The CDR3 is 15 residues long. The CDR3 is CASSLGGRAASPLHF. The DNA of the CDR3 is TGTGCCAGCAGTTTAGGCGGCAGGGCGGCTTCACCCCTCCACTTT.

V is TRBV7-3 and J is TRBJ2-1, with unresolved D. Deletions cut 2 bases from V and 6 bases from J, with 8 bases between. Germline CDR1 is SGHTA and CDR2 is FQGTGA. This CDR3 is built from 13 residues. CDR3 protein: CASSLGPINEQFF. The CDR3 region has the DNA TGTGCCAGCAGCTTAGGCCCCATCAATGAGCAGTTCTTC.

The J gene is TRBJ2-5, the V gene TRBV5-5; 8 nucleotides agree with TRBD1. The CDR3 totals 15 residues. V was clipped by 4 bases and J by 4 bases; unmatched bases: 9. Looked up from germline, CDR1 is SGHKS and CDR2 is YYEKEE (reference sequence). The CDR3 sequence: CASSPQDRAGETQYF. The CDR3 nucleotides read TGTGCCAGCAGCCCCCAGGACAGGGCAGGAGAGACCCAGTACTTC. Full variable domain (remainder filled in from reference TRBV5-5 and TRBJ2-5): DAGVTQSPTHLIKTRGQQVTLRCSPISGHKSVSWYQQVLGQGPQFIFQYYEKEERGRGNFPDRFSARQFPNYSSELNVNALLLGDSALYLCASSPQDRAGETQYFGPGTRLLVL.

J is TRBJ2-3 and V is TRBV28; 8 bases align to TRBD2. The V gene's germline CDR1 is MDHEN and CDR2 SYDVKM. The ends lost 6 bases at V and 5 bases at J; junction bases unmatched: 13. The CDR3 sequence is 16 residues long. The CDR3 is CASSTPSSGVGDTQYF. CDR3 bases: TGTGCCAGCAGCACTCCGAGTAGCGGGGTGGGAGATACGCAGTATTTT.

The chain recombines TRBV2 with TRBJ2-2; possible D gene TRBD2, 6 bases. CDR3 length equals 16 residues. Trimming pared 8 bases from V and 5 bases from J, leaving 21 bases between. CDR1 is SNHLY, CDR2 FYNNEI, per germline. Here the CDR3 DNA reads TGTGCCAGCGGCGGTGGGCGGGGAAAGCGGACCGGGGAGCTGTTTTTT. This sequence encodes CASGGGRGKRTGELFF.

CDR3 loop: CASSDLPPPGGVEEQFF. CDR3 coding DNA: TGCGCCAGCAGTGACCTACCCCCCCCGGGGGGGGTGGAGGAGCAGTTCTTC. The genes are TRBV10-2 and TRBJ2-1; 8 bases agree with TRBD2. From germline, CDR1 is WSHSY and CDR2 SAAADI. The CDR3 extends over 17 amino acids. V was pared by 3 bases and J by 10 bases, with 17 bases of the junction left unmatched.

The chain combines TRBV27 with TRBJ2-2, with D possibly matching TRBD2 (7 bases). CDR1 MNHEY and CDR2 SMNVEV come from the germline V gene (reference sequence). V was shortened by 2 bases and J by 2 bases, with 12 bases between the two germline ends. The length of the CDR3 is 16 residues. CDR3 protein: CASSLNGGANTGELFF. The CDR3, as DNA: TGTGCCAGCAGTTTAAATGGGGGGGCCAACACCGGGGAGCTGTTTTTT.

This chain connects TRBV5-1 to TRBJ2-2; 9 bases agree with TRBD1. The V gene end was trimmed by 3 bases and the J gene end by 0 bases; junction bases not matched to a gene: 3. CDR3 size: 16 residues. Per the germline V gene, CDR1 is SGHRS and CDR2 is YFSETQ. In DNA form, the CDR3 reads TGCGCCAGCAGCTCACAGGGGGCGCCGAACACCGGGGAGCTGTTTTTT. Encoded protein: CASSSQGAPNTGELFF. The entire variable domain, with the rest obtained from reference TRBV5-1 and TRBJ2-2, is as follows: KAGVTQTPRYLIKTRGQQVTLSCSPISGHRSVSWYQQTPGQGLQFLFEYFSETQRNKGNFPGRFSGRQFSNSRSEMNVSTLELGDSALYLCASSSQGAPNTGELFFGEGSRLTVL.

This clone was picked up many times. This chain links TRBV25-1 with TRBJ2-7, with D unresolved. Trimming removed 4 bases from V and 0 bases from J, with 13 bases in between. Germline lookup yields CDR1 MGHDK and CDR2 SYGVNS. CDR3 length: 15 residues. The CDR3 sequence is CASSGSDLDSYEQYF. CDR3 in DNA: TGTGCCAGCAGTGGCAGCGACCTCGACTCCTACGAGCAGTACTTC.

This rearrangement joins TRBV7-9 to TRBJ2-2; TRBD1 aligns across 8 bases. With V trimmed by 0 bases and J by 7 bases, 4 bases remained unmatched. The CDR3 is 15 amino acids. Germline V CDR1 and CDR2: SEHNR, FQNEAQ (reference sequence). The CDR3 DNA is TGTGCCAGCAGCTTAGCGCGCAGGGGGCGCGGGGAGCTGTTTTTT. Encoded protein: CASSLARRGRGELFF. The full variable domain, its missing parts supplied by reference TRBV7-9 and TRBJ2-2, is DTGVSQNPRHKITKRGQNVTFRCDPISEHNRLYWYRQTLGQGPEFLTYFQNEAQLEKSRLLSDRFSAERPKGSFSTLEIQRTEQGDSAMYLCASSLARRGRGELFFGEGSRLTVL.

This chain joins TRBV28 and TRBJ1-6; no clear D gene. Trimming removed 3 bases from V and 6 bases from J, with 9 bases in between. The CDR3 is made up of 14 amino acids. CDR1 MDHEN and CDR2 SYDVKM come from the germline V gene. The CDR3 reads CASSLVGGNSPLHF. As DNA, the CDR3 is TGTGCCAGCAGTTTGGTCGGAGGTAATTCACCCCTCCACTTT.

This chain connects TRBV6-2 or TRBV6-3 to TRBJ2-7; perhaps TRBD1 as D (5 bases). With 4 bases removed from V and 3 bases from J, the gap between germline ends came to 19 bases. This CDR3 is built from 16 residues. Looked up from germline, CDR1 is MNHEY and CDR2 is SVGEGT. The CDR3: CASSSPFEGVDYEQYF. The CDR3 DNA reads as TGTGCCAGCAGTTCTCCCTTCGAAGGGGTGGACTACGAGCAGTACTTC.

This clone was observed once. CDR3 sequence: CASSVPIRQGGVYNEQFF. The CDR3 coding sequence is TGTGCCAGCAGCGTCCCGATACGACAGGGTGGTGTGTACAATGAGCAGTTCTTC. The chain uses TRBV5-6 and TRBJ2-1, with 7 bases lining up with TRBD1. The CDR3 has 18 residues. V shed 4 bases and J 4 bases; nucleotides not matched to a gene: 17. The germline gives CDR1 SGHDT, CDR2 YYEEEE. Combining the CDR3 with reference TRBV5-6 and TRBJ2-1 gives the whole variable domain DAGVTQSPTHLIKTRGQQVTLRCSPKSGHDTVSWYQQALGQGPQFIFQYYEEEERQRGNFPDRFSGHQFPNYSSELNVNALLLGDSALYLCASSVPIRQGGVYNEQFFGPGTRLTVL.

The chain is built from TRBV27 and TRBJ1-5; TRBD1 is a possible D gene (5 bases). CDR1 and CDR2 from the germline V gene are MNHEY and SMNVEV (reference sequence). The CDR3 is 16 residues long. Deletions cut 2 bases from V and 1 base from J, with 12 bases between. CDR3 DNA sequence: TGTGCCAGCAGTTTACGCGGGACGACCAGCAATCAGCCCCAGCATTTT. As protein: CASSLRGTTSNQPQHF.

This sequence joins TRBV19 and TRBJ2-1; perhaps TRBD2 as D (7 bases). The germline V gene has CDR1 LNHDA and CDR2 SQIVND (reference sequence). This CDR3 spans 15 amino acids. Trimming cost V 3 bases and J 9 bases, with 18 bases left between them. CDR3 loop: CASSMEVGGPFEQFF. The CDR3 DNA reads as TGTGCCAGTAGTATGGAGGTGGGGGGGCCTTTTGAGCAGTTCTTC.

The chain joins TRBV7-2 to TRBJ1-2, with D unresolved. The CDR3 runs to 14 residues. Trimming took 5 bases from V and 7 from J, leaving 17 bases between them. Germline values: CDR1 SGHTA, CDR2 FQGNSA. CDR3 bases: TGTGCCAGCAGCCCTAGGTGGGGAGGTTTTGGCTACACCTTC. Translated: CASSPRWGGFGYTF.

The chain joins TRBV2 to TRBJ1-2; tentatively, D is TRBD1 (5 bases). CDR3 length: 13 residues. Trimming took 4 bases from V and 4 from J, leaving 10 bases between them. Germline CDR1 and CDR2: SNHLY and FYNNEI. Here the CDR3 DNA reads TGTGCCAGCAGTGGGCAGGGAATCTATGGCTACACCTTC. Protein product: CASSGQGIYGYTF.

This chain joins TRBV3-1 (or the pseudogene TRBV3-2) and TRBJ1-2, with 11 bases matching TRBD1. V lost 4 bases and J lost 8; bases outside the gene matches: 6. This CDR3 region has 14 residues. CDR1 is LGHDT and CDR2 is YNNKEL in the germline V gene (reference sequence). The CDR3 region is CASSPGQGGLGYTF. The CDR3 DNA reads as TGTGCCAGCAGCCCGGGACAGGGGGGCCTAGGCTACACCTTC.

The chain carries TRBV11-2 and TRBJ1-4; TRBD1 is a possible D gene (5 bases). Germline V gene sequence: CDR1 SGHAT, CDR2 FQNNGV. There are 19 residues in the CDR3. Trimming took off 5 bases at V and 1 base at J, with 23 bases between the two ends. In nucleotides, the CDR3 is TGTGCCAGCAGCCGGCGGGCCAGTGGGGTCGGGGGAACTAATGAAAAACTGTTTTTT. Its protein is CASSRRASGVGGTNEKLFF.

In nucleotides, the CDR3 is TGTGCCATCCGGGGACAGGGTGCAGATACGCAGTATTTT. Translated, it gives CAIRGQGADTQYF. The chain has TRBV10-3 and TRBJ2-3; 9 positions match TRBD1. Germline trimming cut 8 bases from V and 4 bases from J; bases unmatched to any gene: 4. In germline, CDR1 is ENHRY, CDR2 SYGVKD. The CDR3 consists of 13 residues.

A single count supports this clone. The rearrangement joins TRBV5-1 to TRBJ2-7; tentatively, D is TRBD1 (6 bases). Germline values: CDR1 SGHRS, CDR2 YFSETQ. Trimming left V 4 bases short and J 3 bases short, with 23 bases between. This CDR3 has 17 residues. For the CDR3, the DNA is TGCGCCAGCAGCCCTGGGGACACCCGGACCACCATCTACGAGCAGTACTTC. Translated: CASSPGDTRTTIYEQYF.